The T cell receptor (beta chain) under discussion was sequenced for a study of vaccination effects on CD4 cells after COVID-19. This CDR3 spans 12 amino acids. The germline V gene has CDR1 MNHEY and CDR2 SMNVEV (reference sequence). V gave up 6 bases and J gave up 6 bases, with 12 bases separating them. This clone occurred a few times. No antigen is known for it. The repertoire was sequenced with immunoSEQ multiplex PCR; TCRdb's copy has only in-frame clones and lacks some. The repertoire holds roughly 20,000 clones, with around 70% as singletons. Notes on the study in general: Just 1 of 255 vaccine-induced clones in healthy recipients was cross-reactive.

Prior to sequencing, the ViraFEST assay stimulated PBMC with viral peptide pools, which expanded the antigen-specific CD4+ T cells. Culture lasted 10 days before CD4+ T cell isolation. Each vaccine recipient was nucleocapsid antibody negative and had no prior SARS-CoV-2 infection. The source is a human donor who received a COVID-19 vaccine. The chain combines TRBV27 with TRBJ2-7; the D gene could be TRBD1 or TRBD2 (6 bases each). The sequencing used CD4+ T cells from PBMCs cultured with HCoV-NL63 spike peptides, collected before COVID-19 vaccination. Here the CDR3 reads CASSHGGGEQYF. The CDR3, as DNA: TGTGCCAGCAGCCACGGAGGGGGCGAGCAGTACTTC.